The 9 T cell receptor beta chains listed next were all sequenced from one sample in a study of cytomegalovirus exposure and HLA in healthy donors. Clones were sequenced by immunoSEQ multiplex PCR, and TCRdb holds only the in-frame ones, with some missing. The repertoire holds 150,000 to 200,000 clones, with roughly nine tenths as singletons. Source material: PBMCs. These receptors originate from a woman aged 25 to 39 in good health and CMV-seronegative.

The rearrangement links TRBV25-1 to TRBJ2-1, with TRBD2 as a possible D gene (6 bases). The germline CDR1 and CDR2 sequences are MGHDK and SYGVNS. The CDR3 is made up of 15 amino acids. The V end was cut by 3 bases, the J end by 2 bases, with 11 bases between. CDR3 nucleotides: TGTGCCAGCAGTGATCGCTGGGGGGCCTACAATGAGCAGTTCTTC. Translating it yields CASSDRWGAYNEQFF.

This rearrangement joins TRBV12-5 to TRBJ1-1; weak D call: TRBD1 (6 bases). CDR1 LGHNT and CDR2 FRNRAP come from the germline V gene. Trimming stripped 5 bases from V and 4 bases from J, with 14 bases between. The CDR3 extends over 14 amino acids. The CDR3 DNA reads TGTGCTAGTGGTCGCGACAGGTTTGGCACTGAAGCTTTCTTT. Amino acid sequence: CASGRDRFGTEAFF.

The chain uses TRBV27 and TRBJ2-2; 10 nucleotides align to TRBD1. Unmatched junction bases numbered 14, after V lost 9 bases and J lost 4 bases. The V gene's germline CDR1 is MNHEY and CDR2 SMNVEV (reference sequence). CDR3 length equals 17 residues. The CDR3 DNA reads TGTGCCAGTAGCCCCTCGTCCTGGACAGGGGGCACCGGGGAGCTGTTTTTT. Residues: CASSPSSWTGGTGELFF.

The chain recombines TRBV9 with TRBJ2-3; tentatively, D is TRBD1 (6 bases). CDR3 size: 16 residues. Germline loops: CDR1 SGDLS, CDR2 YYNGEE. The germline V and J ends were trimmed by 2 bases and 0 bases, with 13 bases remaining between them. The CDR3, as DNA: TGTGCCAGCAGCGTGTACAGGGACGCTAGCACAGATACGCAGTATTTT. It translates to CASSVYRDASTDTQYF.

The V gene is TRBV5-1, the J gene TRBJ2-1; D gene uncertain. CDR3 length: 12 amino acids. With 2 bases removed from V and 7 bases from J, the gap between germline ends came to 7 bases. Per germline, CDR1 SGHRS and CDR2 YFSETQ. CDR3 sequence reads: CASSFNSNEQFF. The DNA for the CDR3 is TGCGCCAGCAGCTTTAACAGTAATGAGCAGTTCTTC.

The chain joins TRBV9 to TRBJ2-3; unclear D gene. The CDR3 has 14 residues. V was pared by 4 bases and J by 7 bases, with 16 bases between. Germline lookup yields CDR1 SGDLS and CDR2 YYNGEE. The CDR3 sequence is CASSNSFWDHTQYF. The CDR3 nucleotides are TGTGCCAGCAGCAATAGCTTTTGGGATCATACGCAGTATTTT.

In DNA form, the CDR3 reads TGTGCCAGCAGCCCGGACAGGGGGCTCCCTCTTAAGGGCGGAAACACCATATATTTT. Translating gives CASSPDRGLPLKGGNTIYF. The rearrangement links TRBV7-6 to TRBJ1-3, with 11 bases identical to TRBD1. CDR3 length: 19 residues. Germline CDR1 and CDR2: SGHVS and FNYEAQ. Trimming removed 5 bases from V and 4 bases from J; junction bases left unmatched: 16.

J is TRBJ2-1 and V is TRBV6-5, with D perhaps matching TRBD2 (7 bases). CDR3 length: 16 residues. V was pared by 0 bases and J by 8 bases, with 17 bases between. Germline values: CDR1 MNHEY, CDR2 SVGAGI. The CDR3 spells CASSYSMGGPFDEQFF. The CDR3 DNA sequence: TGTGCCAGCAGTTACTCGATGGGGGGGCCCTTCGATGAGCAGTTCTTC.

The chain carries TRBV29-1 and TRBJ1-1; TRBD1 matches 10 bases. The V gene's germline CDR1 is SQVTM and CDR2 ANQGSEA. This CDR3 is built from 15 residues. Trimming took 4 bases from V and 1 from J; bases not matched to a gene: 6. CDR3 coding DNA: TGCAGCGTTGGGGTGGGACAGGGGCCGAACACTGAAGCTTTCTTT. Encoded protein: CSVGVGQGPNTEAFF. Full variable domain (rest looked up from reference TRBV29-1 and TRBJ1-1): SAVISQKPSRDICQRGTSLTIQCQVDSQVTMMFWYRQQPGQSLTLIATANQGSEATYESGFVIDKFPISRPNLTFSTLTVSNMSPEDSSIYLCSVGVGQGPNTEAFFGQGTRLTVV.